The clone carrying this TCR beta chain was seen a few times. One entry per CDR3 protein results from TCRdb running MiXCR on the RT-PCR reads. The table records more than 550,000 distinct CDR3 sequences, around 14% of them present only once. V lost 3 bases, J lost 7 bases, and 11 bases stayed unmatched. This CDR3 contains 17 residues. CDR1 ENHRY and CDR2 SYGVKD come from the germline V gene. Material: memory CD4+ T cells from blood. The clonotype comes from a female donor in good health, serving as a healthy control. The chain recombines TRBV10-3 with TRBJ1-6, with 8 bases identical to TRBD1. CDR3 sequence: CAISDFAAGGWNSPLHF. In DNA form, the CDR3 reads TGTGCCATCAGTGACTTCGCGGCAGGGGGCTGGAATTCACCCCTCCACTTT.